This T cell receptor beta chain was found in a study of cytomegalovirus exposure and HLA in healthy donors. Study background: A later analysis reported the 100 to 150 validation repertoires used the same platform as the 500 to 800 first-cohort repertoires.

The table came from immunoSEQ multiplex PCR; TCRdb's copy has only in-frame clones and leaves some out. The sample shows fewer than 70,000 clones, around 90% of them seen only once. This clone was seen only once. Its antigen is currently unknown. This CDR3 region has 16 residues. Germline trimming cut 9 bases from V and 4 bases from J; bases unmatched to any gene: 13. CDR1 MDHEN and CDR2 SYDVKM come from the germline V gene. General study results and limits: The majority of TCR sequences were rare, yet some public TCRs appeared in many donors. In vitro confirmation showed three CMV-associated chains to be CMV antigen specific. Reportedly, diagnosis of cytomegalovirus status by the classifier showed high specificity and sensitivity.

The sequenced sample was PBMCs. The receptor was derived from a man younger than 30 in good health and CMV-seronegative. The gene calls are TRBV28 and TRBJ2-5; 11 positions agree with TRBD1. The CDR3 loop reads CASTSPGTGGPETQYF. The CDR3 DNA reads TGTGCCAGTACCTCCCCCGGGACAGGGGGACCAGAGACCCAGTACTTC. Full variable domain (outside the CDR3, taken from reference TRBV28 and TRBJ2-5): DVKVTQSSRYLVKRTGEKVFLECVQDMDHENMFWYRQDPGLGLRLIYFSYDVKMKEKGDIPEGYSVSREKKERFSLILESASTNQTSMYLCASTSPGTGGPETQYFGPGTRLLVL.